This T cell receptor beta chain came from a study of shared clonotypes between healthy human individuals. Several immunoSEQ plates held equal portions of the genomic DNA taken from each subset. Approximately 210 ng DNA, approximately 31,000 T cell genomes, went into each sorted-subset replicate PCR. Clones were read by immunoSEQ multiplex PCR, and TCRdb kept only the in-frame ones, dropping some. The sample carries more than 900,000 clones, about 80% recorded once. Germline loops: CDR1 LNHDA, CDR2 SQIVND (reference sequence). The length of the CDR3 is 17 residues. V was clipped by 1 base and J by 0 bases, with 14 bases between them.

V and J are TRBV19 and TRBJ2-3; possible D gene TRBD1, 5 bases. This receptor was taken from a man aged 18-30 years in good health. Some clones in this sample may be carry-over from other donors' samples. The specimen was memory CD4+ T cells from PBMCs. The subset: CD45RA-negative fraction. CDR3 loop: CASSIGRRVSSTDTQYF. The CDR3 DNA is TGTGCCAGTAGTATAGGCCGCAGGGTGTCCAGCACAGATACGCAGTATTTT.